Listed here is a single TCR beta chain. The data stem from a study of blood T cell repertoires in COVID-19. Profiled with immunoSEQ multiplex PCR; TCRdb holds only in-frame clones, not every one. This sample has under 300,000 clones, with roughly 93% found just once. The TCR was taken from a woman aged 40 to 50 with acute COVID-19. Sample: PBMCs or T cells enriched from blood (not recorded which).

In DNA, the CDR3 is TGTGCCAGTAGTAGACAGGGGTCCTCCTACGAGCAGTACTTC. Protein: CASSRQGSSYEQYF. The chain uses TRBV19 and TRBJ2-7; 8 nucleotides line up with TRBD1. J gave up 0 bases and V 4 bases, and 2 bases lay outside the gene matches. The CDR3 totals 14 residues. CDR1 and CDR2 from the germline V gene are LNHDA and SQIVND (reference sequence).